This T cell receptor (beta chain) was identified during a study of vaccination and CD4 T cells after COVID-19. The overall study: A CEFX pool, an HIV-1 Nef pool, or no peptide went to control cultures.

Stated treatment: roughly 11-day PBMC culture with coronavirus spike peptide pools or control peptides (ViraFEST assay). With around 10 ug/ml peptide pools and roughly 10 IU/ml IL-2, PBMCs were cultured at 2 million to 2.5 million per well. Days 3 and 7 saw half the medium replaced with fresh IL-2 medium. This CDR3 is built from 14 residues. Germline values: CDR1 MNHNS, CDR2 SASEGT. With 5 bases removed from V and 8 bases from J, the gap between germline ends came to 18 bases. Cultured CD4+ T cells had their DNA profiled by the Oncomine TCR Beta short-read assay. TCRdb passed the PCR reads through MiXCR, listing each CDR3 protein once. The sample lists roughly 15,000 distinct CDR3 sequences; roughly 59% were seen once. In its sample, this clonotype was seen a few times. Its antigen remains unknown.

This sequence was found in a human donor who had recovered from COVID-19. The chain combines TRBV6-1 with TRBJ1-2; D is unresolved. This specimen consisted of CD4+ T cells from blood, cultured in vitro, obtained after SARS-CoV-2 vaccination. CDR3 region: CASSKDTITGGYTF. In DNA form, the CDR3 reads TGTGCCAGCAGTAAAGACACAATTACTGGGGGCTACACCTTC.